Following are 2 T cell receptor beta chains from one sample sequenced in a study of radiotherapy plus CTLA-4 blockade in lung cancer. Repertoires were generated with immunoSEQ multiplex PCR, while TCRdb's copy carries only in-frame clones and drops some. Of some 78,000 clones in the sample, 86% were seen once. The specimen comprised peripheral blood, sampled from a patient treated with radiotherapy plus ipilimumab. These receptors were obtained from a human donor with non-small cell lung cancer who had a partial response to radiotherapy plus ipilimumab.

The chain links TRBV7-2 to TRBJ1-1; D is unclear. Germline V CDR1 and CDR2: SGHTA, FQGNSA. V lost 8 bases to trimming and J lost 6 bases, with 19 bases between them. The CDR3 contains 14 residues. CDR3 amino acids: CASYSQADASEAFF. The CDR3 DNA sequence: TGTGCCAGCTACTCTCAAGCGGACGCCTCTGAAGCTTTCTTT.

The rearrangement joins TRBV21-1 to TRBJ2-7; TRBD2, the table's D call, lacks a check against the DNA. TRBV21-1 represents a pseudogene. This CDR3 contains 17 residues. CDR3 sequence reads: CASSKATPGLAGYEQYV. CDR3 coding DNA: TGTGCCAGCAGCAAAGCCACCCCGGGACTAGCGGGTTACGAGCAGTACGTC.